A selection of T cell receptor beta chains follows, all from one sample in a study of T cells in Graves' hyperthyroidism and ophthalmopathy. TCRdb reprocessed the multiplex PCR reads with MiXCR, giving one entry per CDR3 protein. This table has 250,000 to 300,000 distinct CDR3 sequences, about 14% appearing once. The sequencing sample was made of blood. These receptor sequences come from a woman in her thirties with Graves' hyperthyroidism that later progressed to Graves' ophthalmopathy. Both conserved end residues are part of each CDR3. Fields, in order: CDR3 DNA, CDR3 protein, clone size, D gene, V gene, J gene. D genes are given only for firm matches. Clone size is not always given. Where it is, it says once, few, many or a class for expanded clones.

CDR3nt: TGTGCCAGCTCACCACCGACAGGGACAGATACGCAGTATTTT
CDR3aa: CASSPPTGTDTQYF
abundance: many
d_gene: TRBD1
v_gene: TRBV18
j_gene: TRBJ2-3

CDR3nt: TGTGCCAGCAGAATTAAAGGAGGACTAGCGGGGGGAGAGCAGTTCTTC
CDR3aa: CASRIKGGLAGGEQFF
abundance: many
d_gene: TRBD2
v_gene: TRBV6-1
j_gene: TRBJ2-1

CDR3nt: TGCGCCAGCAGTACGTTCATGGGGGCCGGGGAGCTGTTTTTT
CDR3aa: CASSTFMGAGELFF
abundance: -
d_gene: -
v_gene: TRBV10-1
j_gene: TRBJ2-2

CDR3nt: TGTGCCACCAGTGATACGGGACTAGCGGGAGTCGTAGAGACCCAGTACTTC
CDR3aa: CATSDTGLAGVVETQYF
abundance: many
d_gene: TRBD2
v_gene: TRBV24-1
j_gene: TRBJ2-5

CDR3nt: TGTGCCAGCAGCCTAGCGGGCTCCGGCGAGCAGTACTTC
CDR3aa: CASSLAGSGEQYF
abundance: many
d_gene: TRBD2
v_gene: TRBV27
j_gene: TRBJ2-7

CDR3nt: TGTGCCTGCTTGGGGTACAATGAGCAGTTCTTC
CDR3aa: CACLGYNEQFF
abundance: few
d_gene: -
v_gene: TRBV6-1
j_gene: TRBJ2-1

CDR3nt: TGTGCCAGCAGCGTATCGTCTAGCGGGTCTTCACGGGGCCAAGAGACCCAGTACTTC
CDR3aa: CASSVSSSGSSRGQETQYF
abundance: many
d_gene: TRBD2
v_gene: TRBV9
j_gene: TRBJ2-5

CDR3nt: TGTGCCAGCACACCGGCGACAGGGAGCTCTGGAAACACCATATATTTT
CDR3aa: CASTPATGSSGNTIYF
abundance: -
d_gene: TRBD1
v_gene: TRBV2
j_gene: TRBJ1-3

CDR3nt: TGTGCCAGCCGATCATGGCTAGCGGGAGGAATCTCCTACGAGCAGTACTTC
CDR3aa: CASRSWLAGGISYEQYF
abundance: -
d_gene: TRBD2
v_gene: TRBV7-3
j_gene: TRBJ2-7

CDR3nt: TGTGCCACGCCTTGGACGGGACAGGGGCCGGTGGGTAATTCACCCCTCCACTTT
CDR3aa: CATPWTGQGPVGNSPLHF
abundance: -
d_gene: TRBD1
v_gene: TRBV24-1
j_gene: TRBJ1-6

CDR3nt: TGTGCCAGCAGCTTAGGTCTATGGGAGCCCGGGGAGCTGTTTTTT
CDR3aa: CASSLGLWEPGELFF
abundance: many
d_gene: -
v_gene: TRBV7-2
j_gene: TRBJ2-2

CDR3nt: TGTGCCAGTAGTATACTACTCCTGAAAAACAATGAGCAGTTCTTC
CDR3aa: CASSILLLKNNEQFF
abundance: -
d_gene: -
v_gene: TRBV19
j_gene: TRBJ2-1

CDR3nt: TGTGCCTGGAGTGCGGCTAGCGACTACGAGCAGTACTTC
CDR3aa: CAWSAASDYEQYF
abundance: many
d_gene: -
v_gene: TRBV30
j_gene: TRBJ2-7

CDR3nt: TGTGCCACCAGTGAAGATAGCGGGATCTATGAGCAGTTCTTC
CDR3aa: CATSEDSGIYEQFF
abundance: many
d_gene: TRBD2
v_gene: TRBV24-1
j_gene: TRBJ2-1

CDR3nt: TGTGCCAGCAGCTTAATAAGGGGGATCTATCAGCCCCAGCATTTT
CDR3aa: CASSLIRGIYQPQHF
abundance: many
d_gene: -
v_gene: TRBV7-2
j_gene: TRBJ1-5

CDR3nt: TGTGCCAGCAGTTTGAGACAGGGCTACGAGCAGTACTTC
CDR3aa: CASSLRQGYEQYF
abundance: many
d_gene: TRBD1
v_gene: TRBV6-1
j_gene: TRBJ2-7

CDR3nt: TGTGCCAGCACCTCCTCGGGGGCCGGTACTGAAGCTTTCTTT
CDR3aa: CASTSSGAGTEAFF
abundance: many
d_gene: -
v_gene: TRBV28
j_gene: TRBJ1-1

CDR3nt: TGTGCCAGCAGCCTGGCCCCAGGGGCCATTAATGAAAAACTGTTTTTT
CDR3aa: CASSLAPGAINEKLFF
abundance: -
d_gene: -
v_gene: TRBV7-9
j_gene: TRBJ1-4

CDR3nt: TGTGCCAGCAGCTTAGGCCATAGCGGGAGTATGTACGAGCAGTACTTC
CDR3aa: CASSLGHSGSMYEQYF
abundance: many
d_gene: TRBD2
v_gene: TRBV11-2
j_gene: TRBJ2-7

CDR3nt: TGTGCCAGCAGTGATATTCGTCGGGCCGGCGCTGGAAACACCATATATTTT
CDR3aa: CASSDIRRAGAGNTIYF
abundance: many
d_gene: -
v_gene: TRBV11-2
j_gene: TRBJ1-3

CDR3nt: TGTGCCAGCAGCGTAGATCCGGGTGCGGCAGATACGCAGTATTTT
CDR3aa: CASSVDPGAADTQYF
abundance: few
d_gene: -
v_gene: TRBV9
j_gene: TRBJ2-3

CDR3nt: TGTGCCACCAGTGATCTGGGACTAGCGGGAGCAGAGACCCAGTACTTC
CDR3aa: CATSDLGLAGAETQYF
abundance: many
d_gene: TRBD2
v_gene: TRBV24-1
j_gene: TRBJ2-5

CDR3nt: TGTGCCAGCAGCGACTGGGGTAACGGGGATGAGCAGTTCTTC
CDR3aa: CASSDWGNGDEQFF
abundance: -
d_gene: -
v_gene: TRBV9
j_gene: TRBJ2-1

CDR3nt: TGTGCCAGCAGGGACACAGGGGGCGCTTTAAGAGCTTTCTTT
CDR3aa: CASRDTGGALRAFF
abundance: many
d_gene: TRBD1
v_gene: TRBV2
j_gene: TRBJ1-1

CDR3nt: TGCGCCAGCAGCCAAGAACGGGGAATCGACGAGCAGTACTTC
CDR3aa: CASSQERGIDEQYF
abundance: many
d_gene: -
v_gene: TRBV4-1
j_gene: TRBJ2-7

CDR3nt: TGTGCCTGGAGTACCGCCCTCGGACAAGAGACCCAGTACTTC
CDR3aa: CAWSTALGQETQYF
abundance: many
d_gene: -
v_gene: TRBV30
j_gene: TRBJ2-5

CDR3nt: TGTGCCAGCAGCTCTAGCGGGGGCCACACCGGGGAGCTGTTTTTT
CDR3aa: CASSSSGGHTGELFF
abundance: -
d_gene: TRBD2
v_gene: TRBV7-2
j_gene: TRBJ2-2

CDR3nt: TGTGCCAGTAGAACAGGGGCGGTTGACACCGGGGAGCTGTTTTTT
CDR3aa: CASRTGAVDTGELFF
abundance: -
d_gene: TRBD1
v_gene: TRBV19
j_gene: TRBJ2-2

CDR3nt: TGTGCCAGCAGCCTCGGACAGAGTATACTCCAAGAGACCCAGTACTTC
CDR3aa: CASSLGQSILQETQYF
abundance: many
d_gene: -
v_gene: TRBV12-3/TRBV12-4
j_gene: TRBJ2-5

CDR3nt: TGCGCCAGCAGCCGACAGGAAAAAGGCTACGAGCAGTACTTC
CDR3aa: CASSRQEKGYEQYF
abundance: many
d_gene: -
v_gene: TRBV5-1
j_gene: TRBJ2-7

CDR3nt: TGCAGCGTCGGGACGGACAGGGTCGGCGAGCAGTACTTC
CDR3aa: CSVGTDRVGEQYF
abundance: -
d_gene: TRBD1
v_gene: TRBV29-1
j_gene: TRBJ2-7

CDR3nt: TGTGCCAGCGGTTATCTAGGTGTCGAGCAGTACTTC
CDR3aa: CASGYLGVEQYF
abundance: many
d_gene: -
v_gene: TRBV2
j_gene: TRBJ2-7

CDR3nt: TGTGCCAGCAGCCCCCTGCGGTTCGAAGGCCAAGAGACCCAGTACTTC
CDR3aa: CASSPLRFEGQETQYF
abundance: few
d_gene: -
v_gene: TRBV4-1
j_gene: TRBJ2-5

CDR3nt: TGTGCCAGCAGTTTGGACAGCCCTGGGAACACTGAAGCTTTCTTT
CDR3aa: CASSLDSPGNTEAFF
abundance: many
d_gene: -
v_gene: TRBV28
j_gene: TRBJ1-1

CDR3nt: TGCAGTGCTAGATCGGGACAGGATACAGATACGCAGTATTTT
CDR3aa: CSARSGQDTDTQYF
abundance: many
d_gene: TRBD1
v_gene: TRBV20-1
j_gene: TRBJ2-3

CDR3nt: TGTGCCGGGGAGCGGGAGAGCTATGAGCAGTTCTTC
CDR3aa: CAGERESYEQFF
abundance: many
d_gene: TRBD2
v_gene: TRBV30
j_gene: TRBJ2-1

CDR3nt: TGTGCCAGCAGTGCCGCGGGCCTCGGGGGAGAAGCTTTCTTT
CDR3aa: CASSAAGLGGEAFF
abundance: many
d_gene: -
v_gene: TRBV27
j_gene: TRBJ1-1

CDR3nt: TGCGCCGGCAGTTTGGATGCGGGGTTAGCCAAAAACATTCAGTACTTC
CDR3aa: CAGSLDAGLAKNIQYF
abundance: -
d_gene: -
v_gene: TRBV5-1
j_gene: TRBJ2-4

CDR3nt: TGTGCCAGCAGTTTATTGGCAGGGGGCTACGGAGCTTTCTTT
CDR3aa: CASSLLAGGYGAFF
abundance: many
d_gene: TRBD1
v_gene: TRBV12-3/TRBV12-4
j_gene: TRBJ1-1

CDR3nt: TGTGCCAGCAGTGACCGGGACAGGGACGCCTATAATTCACCCCTCCACTTT
CDR3aa: CASSDRDRDAYNSPLHF
abundance: many
d_gene: TRBD1
v_gene: TRBV28
j_gene: TRBJ1-6

CDR3nt: TGTGCCAGCAGCTTAGCCCTTGGCGGAGATTCCTACAATGAGCAGTTCTTC
CDR3aa: CASSLALGGDSYNEQFF
abundance: -
d_gene: -
v_gene: TRBV7-9
j_gene: TRBJ2-1

CDR3nt: TGTGCCAGCTCAAGTAGTCATGGCTACACCTTC
CDR3aa: CASSSSHGYTF
abundance: many
d_gene: -
v_gene: TRBV18
j_gene: TRBJ1-2

CDR3nt: TGTGCCAGCAGCTTGGGGACAGGGGGCAAGCCCCAGCATTTT
CDR3aa: CASSLGTGGKPQHF
abundance: -
d_gene: TRBD1
v_gene: TRBV5-4
j_gene: TRBJ1-5

CDR3nt: TGTGCCAGCAGCTCGCGACTGGCCGGAAACACCATATATTTT
CDR3aa: CASSSRLAGNTIYF
abundance: many
d_gene: -
v_gene: TRBV7-2
j_gene: TRBJ1-3

CDR3nt: TGTGCCAGCAGTAAGAGTAGAGGGACGATTCAAGGACAGTATTTT
CDR3aa: CASSKSRGTIQGQYF
abundance: -
d_gene: -
v_gene: TRBV6-1
j_gene: TRBJ2-3

CDR3nt: TGTGCCAGCAGCTCGGGACTAGCGGGAGACGGACCCGGGGAGCTGTTTTTT
CDR3aa: CASSSGLAGDGPGELFF
abundance: many
d_gene: TRBD2
v_gene: TRBV5-5
j_gene: TRBJ2-2

CDR3nt: TGCAGTGCTAGAGACCTAGCGGGAGGGTCCAATGAGCAGTTCTTC
CDR3aa: CSARDLAGGSNEQFF
abundance: few
d_gene: TRBD2
v_gene: TRBV20-1
j_gene: TRBJ2-1

CDR3nt: TGTGCCATCAGTGCGGGGCAGTCGATTCAGTACTTC
CDR3aa: CAISAGQSIQYF
abundance: -
d_gene: -
v_gene: TRBV10-3
j_gene: TRBJ2-4

CDR3nt: TGTGCCAGCAGCTTGAGGCCAGGTGACTCGGCGCAGTATTTT
CDR3aa: CASSLRPGDSAQYF
abundance: -
d_gene: -
v_gene: TRBV5-5
j_gene: TRBJ2-3

CDR3nt: TGTGCCTGGAGGCAGGGGATCACTGAAGCTTTCTTT
CDR3aa: CAWRQGITEAFF
abundance: many
d_gene: -
v_gene: TRBV30
j_gene: TRBJ1-1

CDR3nt: TGTGCCAGCAGTTCCCCTAATACAGGGCTCTCCTACGAGCAGTACTTC
CDR3aa: CASSSPNTGLSYEQYF
abundance: -
d_gene: -
v_gene: TRBV6-1
j_gene: TRBJ2-7

CDR3nt: TGCAGTGCTAGAGATAGGGACAGGGGCTATTCACCCCTCCACTTT
CDR3aa: CSARDRDRGYSPLHF
abundance: many
d_gene: TRBD1
v_gene: TRBV20-1
j_gene: TRBJ1-6

CDR3nt: TGTGCCAGCAGCCCCCGGAGCGATACAGGGGTCGAGCAGTACTTC
CDR3aa: CASSPRSDTGVEQYF
abundance: -
d_gene: TRBD1
v_gene: TRBV9
j_gene: TRBJ2-7